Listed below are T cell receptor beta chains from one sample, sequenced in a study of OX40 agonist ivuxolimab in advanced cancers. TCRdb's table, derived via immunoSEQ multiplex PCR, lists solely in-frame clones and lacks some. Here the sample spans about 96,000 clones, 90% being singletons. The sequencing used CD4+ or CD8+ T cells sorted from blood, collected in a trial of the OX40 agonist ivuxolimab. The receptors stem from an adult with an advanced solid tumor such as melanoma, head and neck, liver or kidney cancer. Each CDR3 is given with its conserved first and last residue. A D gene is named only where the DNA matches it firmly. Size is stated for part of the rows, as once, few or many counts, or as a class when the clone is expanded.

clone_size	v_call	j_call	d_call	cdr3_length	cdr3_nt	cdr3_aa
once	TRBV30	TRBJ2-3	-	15	TGTGCCTGGAGCCCAATCGACTACCTTACAGATACGCAGTATTTT	CAWSPIDYLTDTQYF
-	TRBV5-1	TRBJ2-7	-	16	TGCGCCAGCAGCTTGGGTTGGCAGGGGAGGGCCCACGAGCAGTACTTC	CASSLGWQGRAHEQYF
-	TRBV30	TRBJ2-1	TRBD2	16	TGTGCCTGGAGACCGGGACTAGCGGGCCCCTTATTTGAGCAGTTCTTC	CAWRPGLAGPLFEQFF
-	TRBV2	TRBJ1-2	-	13	TGTGCCATCGCGCTTCCAGGGGTCTATGGCTACACCTTC	CAIALPGVYGYTF
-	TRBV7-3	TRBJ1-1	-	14	TGTGCCAGCAGCTTAGCAGGGATGAACACTGAAGCTTTCTTT	CASSLAGMNTEAFF
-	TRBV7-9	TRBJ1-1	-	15	TGTGCCAGCAGGCGCAGGGGTGGTAGAGACACTGAAGCTTTCTTT	CASRRRGGRDTEAFF
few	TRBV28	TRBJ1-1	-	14	TGTGCCAGCAGTTTTTGGGTTGGGGTTAATGAAGCTTTCTTT	CASSFWVGVNEAFF
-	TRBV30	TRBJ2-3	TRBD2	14	TGTGCCTGGAGTGTGGGAAGCGGGGGAGATACGCAGTATTTT	CAWSVGSGGDTQYF
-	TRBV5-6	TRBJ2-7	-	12	TGTGCCAGCCAGAGGGTCGCCTACGAGCAGTACTTC	CASQRVAYEQYF
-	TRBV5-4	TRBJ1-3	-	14	TGTGCCAGCAGCTTCTTCGGGTCTGGAAACACCATATATTTT	CASSFFGSGNTIYF
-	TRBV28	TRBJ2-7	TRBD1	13	TGTGCCAGCAGTTCCTGGACAGGGACCGAGCAGTACTTC	CASSSWTGTEQYF
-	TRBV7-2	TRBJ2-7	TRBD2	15	TGTGCCAGCAGCTTACTAGGACTAGCGGGGGCCGAGCAGTACTTC	CASSLLGLAGAEQYF
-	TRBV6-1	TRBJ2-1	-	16	TGTGCCAGCAGTGGTCAGGTTTTAAGCTCCTACAATGAGCAGTTCTTC	CASSGQVLSSYNEQFF
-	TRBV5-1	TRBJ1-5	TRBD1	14	TGCGCCAGCAGCTCAGGGGACAGTGATCAGCCCCAGCATTTT	CASSSGDSDQPQHF
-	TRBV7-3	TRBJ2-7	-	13	TGTGCCAGCAGCTTAACAGGGCGAGGGGAGCAGTACTTC	CASSLTGRGEQYF
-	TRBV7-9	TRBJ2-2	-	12	TGTGCCAGCAGCCCCAACACCGGGGAGCTGTTTTTT	CASSPNTGELFF
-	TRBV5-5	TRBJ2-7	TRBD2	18	TGTGCCAGCAGCTTGTTCCTAGCGGGATCCCTTAGCTCCTACGAGCAGTACTTC	CASSLFLAGSLSSYEQYF
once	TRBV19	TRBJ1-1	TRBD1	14	TGTGCCAGTAGTATAGGGGACAGGAACACTGAAGCTTTCTTT	CASSIGDRNTEAFF
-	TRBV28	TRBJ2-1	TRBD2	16	TGTGCCAGCAGTTCCCCATCTAGCGGAACCTTGGGAGAGCAGTTCTTC	CASSSPSSGTLGEQFF
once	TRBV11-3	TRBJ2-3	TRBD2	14	TGTGCCAGCAGCGCCGGGACTAGCAGGAATACGCAGTATTTT	CASSAGTSRNTQYF
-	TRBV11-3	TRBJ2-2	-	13	TGTGCCAGCAGCCTGGACAGAACCGGGGAGCTGTTTTTT	CASSLDRTGELFF
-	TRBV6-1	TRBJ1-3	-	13	TGTGCCAGCAGTGCAGGGACTGGAAACACCATATATTTT	CASSAGTGNTIYF
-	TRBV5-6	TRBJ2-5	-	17	TGTGCCAGCAGCGGGGACCCCCGCAGGCTTGGGGAAGAGACCCAGTACTTC	CASSGDPRRLGEETQYF
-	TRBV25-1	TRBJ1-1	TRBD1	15	TGTGCCAGCAGTGAATGGGGCAGGGGGCGTACTGAAGCTTTCTTT	CASSEWGRGRTEAFF
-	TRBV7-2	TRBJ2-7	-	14	TGTGCCAGCAGCTTACCTGGCCCGGGGTACGAGCAGTACTTC	CASSLPGPGYEQYF
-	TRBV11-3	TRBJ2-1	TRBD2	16	TGTGCCAGCAGCCGTGAAACTAGCGGGAGATACAATGAGCAGTTCTTC	CASSRETSGRYNEQFF
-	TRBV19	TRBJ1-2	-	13	TGTGCCAGTACCCAGACAGCTACCTATGGCTACACCTTC	CASTQTATYGYTF
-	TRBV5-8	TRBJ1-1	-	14	TGTGCCAGCAGCTTGGGAGTCCTGGGGACTGAAGCTTTCTTT	CASSLGVLGTEAFF
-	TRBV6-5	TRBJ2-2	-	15	TGTGCCAGCAGAAAGCGGCCCTCGGGCACCGGGGAGCTGTTTTTT	CASRKRPSGTGELFF
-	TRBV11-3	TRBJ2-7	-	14	TGTGCCAGCAGCTTAGCCCCAAATTCCTACGAGCAGTACTTC	CASSLAPNSYEQYF
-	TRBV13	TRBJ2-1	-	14	TGTGCCAGCAGGAGGAGAATGTCTTACAATGAGCAGTTCTTC	CASRRRMSYNEQFF
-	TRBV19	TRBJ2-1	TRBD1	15	TGTGCCAGTAGCCCCCAGGGGGCTCTCTTGTATGAGCAGTTCTTC	CASSPQGALLYEQFF
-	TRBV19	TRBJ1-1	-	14	TGTGCCAGTAGTATTTGGGACCTGAACACTGAAGCTTTCTTT	CASSIWDLNTEAFF
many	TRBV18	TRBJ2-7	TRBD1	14	TGTGCCAGCTCATCTTACACAGGGGCCGACGAGCAGTACTTC	CASSSYTGADEQYF
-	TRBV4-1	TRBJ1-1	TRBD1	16	TGCGCCAGCAGAGCCGGGACAGGGGCCCTGAACACTGAAGCTTTCTTT	CASRAGTGALNTEAFF
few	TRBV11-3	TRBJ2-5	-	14	TGTGCCAGCAGCTACGACCGGCGGGGAGAGACCCAGTACTTC	CASSYDRRGETQYF
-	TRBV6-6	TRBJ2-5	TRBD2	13	TGTGCCAGCTTTACCGGGGGGCAAGAGACCCAGTACTTC	CASFTGGQETQYF
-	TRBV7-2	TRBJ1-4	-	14	TGTGCCAGCAGCTTATACGGTCTTAATGAAAAACTGTTTTTT	CASSLYGLNEKLFF
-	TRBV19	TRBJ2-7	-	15	TGTGCCAGTAGTCATGCCTGGGGTAGCTCCTACGAGCAGTACTTC	CASSHAWGSSYEQYF
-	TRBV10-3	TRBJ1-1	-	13	TGTGCCATCGGGCTAGATCGGGGGACTGAAGCTTTCTTT	CAIGLDRGTEAFF
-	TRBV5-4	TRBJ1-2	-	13	TGTGCCAGCAGCCCCAGGGGCCGCTATGGCTACACCTTC	CASSPRGRYGYTF
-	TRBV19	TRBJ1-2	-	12	TGTGCCAGTAGTATCCGAGACTATGGCTACACCTTC	CASSIRDYGYTF
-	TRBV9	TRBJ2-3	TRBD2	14	TGTGCCAGCTCCTCTAGCGGGAGCACAGATACGCAGTATTTT	CASSSSGSTDTQYF
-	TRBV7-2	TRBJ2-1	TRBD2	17	TGTGCCAGCACCTACCCCCCGGGACTCCGGGAGGTCACTGAGCAGTTCTTC	CASTYPPGLREVTEQFF
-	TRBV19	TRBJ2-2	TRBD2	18	TGTGCCAGTAGTCTACCTACGGGACTAGCGGGAGACACCGGGGAGCTGTTTTTT	CASSLPTGLAGDTGELFF
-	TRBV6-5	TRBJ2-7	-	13	TGTGCCATCAGTGAGTCAGCACCTTCTGTGCAGTACTTC	CAISESAPSVQYF
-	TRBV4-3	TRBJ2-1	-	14	TGCGCCAGCAGCCAAGGTCGGGGGTCAAATGAGCAGTTCTTC	CASSQGRGSNEQFF
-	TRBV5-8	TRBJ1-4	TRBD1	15	TGTGCCAGCAGCCTGGGGACAGGTCATAATGAAAAACTGTTTTTT	CASSLGTGHNEKLFF
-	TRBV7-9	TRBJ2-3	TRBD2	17	TGTGCCAGCAGCTTGCCGGGACTAGCGGGAGTAATAGATACGCAGTATTTT	CASSLPGLAGVIDTQYF
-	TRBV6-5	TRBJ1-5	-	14	TGTGCCAGCAGCCGAGGGGTGTCCAATCAGCCCCAGCATTTT	CASSRGVSNQPQHF
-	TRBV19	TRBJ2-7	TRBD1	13	TGTGCCACCCGGGGCAGGGGGCGGTTCGAGCAGTACTTC	CATRGRGRFEQYF
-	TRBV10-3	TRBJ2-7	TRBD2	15	TGTGCCATCAGTGAGTCGGTCTCTAGCGGGTACGAGCAGTACTTC	CAISESVSSGYEQYF
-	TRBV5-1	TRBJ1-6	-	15	TGCGCCAGCAGCTTGGACTTAGGGGATTATTCACCCCTCCACTTT	CASSLDLGDYSPLHF
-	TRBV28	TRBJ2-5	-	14	TGTGCCAGCAGTTTAGGCGTCAGACAAGAGACCCAGTACTTC	CASSLGVRQETQYF
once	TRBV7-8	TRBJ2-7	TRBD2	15	TGTGCCAGCAGCCCTCGAACCGGGACTAGCAACGAGCAGTACTTC	CASSPRTGTSNEQYF